A single sample is the source of the 11 T cell receptor beta chains below, sequenced in a study of blood T cell repertoires in COVID-19 (dated by TCRdb to the early 2020s). Library method: the immunoSEQ multiplex PCR assay. TCRdb provides this immuneACCESS table in a form limited to in-frame rearrangements. Some clones are lacking; in checked studies, under half of them reflect an unresolved V gene, and why the rest are absent is not known. The table for this sample lists a few hundred thousand clones; approximately 88% of them were counted only once. About 12% of the sample rests with the top ten. Sample: peripheral blood. These receptors were taken from a woman between 50 and 59 years old with COVID-19, enrolled during active disease.

The chain has TRBV7-6 and TRBJ1-5, with TRBD1 identical over 9 bases. The trim removed 5 bases at V and 6 bases at J, leaving 11 bases unmatched. The CDR3 length is 16 residues. CDR1 and CDR2 (germline): SGHVS, FNYEAQ. The CDR3 is CASSLTGGQGTQPQHF. The CDR3, as DNA: TGTGCCAGCAGCCTCACAGGTGGACAGGGGACTCAGCCCCAGCATTTT.

The chain employs TRBV2 and TRBJ1-4; a weak D match, TRBD1 (6 bases). Looked up from germline, CDR1 is SNHLY and CDR2 is FYNNEI. The length of the CDR3 is 15 residues. V was pared by 1 base and J by 4 bases, with 10 bases between. In DNA, the CDR3 is TGTGCCAGCAGTGAAGAGGACAGCGATAATGAAAAACTGTTTTTT. Its translation is CASSEEDSDNEKLFF.

DNA of the CDR3: TGTGCCAGCAGCGACGGGACAGAGGCTAACAATGAGCAGTTCTTC. Its translation is CASSDGTEANNEQFF. V is TRBV5-6 and J is TRBJ2-1, with 7 bases aligning to TRBD1. J lost 5 bases, V lost 4 bases, and 9 bases had no gene match. This CDR3 comprises 15 residues. Germline CDR1 reads SGHDT; CDR2 reads YYEEEE.

The V gene is TRBV30, the J gene TRBJ2-6, with D unresolved. CDR3 size: 15 residues. Trimming removed 0 bases from V and 0 bases from J, with 6 bases in between. Germline CDR1 reads GTSNPN; CDR2 reads SVGIG (reference sequence). CDR3 sequence reads: CAWSVQSSGANVLTF. CDR3 nucleotides: TGTGCCTGGAGTGTACAGAGCTCTGGGGCCAACGTCCTGACTTTC.

J is TRBJ2-3 and V is TRBV6-5, with 9 bases lining up with TRBD1. Germline V gene sequence: CDR1 MNHEY, CDR2 SVGAGI. The CDR3 runs 14 residues. With V trimmed by 5 bases and J by 6 bases, 6 bases remained unmatched. Written as DNA, the CDR3 is TGTGCCAGCAGTCTGGGACAGGGTGGCGATACGCAGTATTTT. The encoded protein is CASSLGQGGDTQYF.

V gene TRBV3-1 (or the pseudogene TRBV3-2) combines with J gene TRBJ1-2; the match to TRBD1 covers 7 bases. The CDR3 is 14 residues long. The J segment lost 4 bases and the V segment lost 2 bases, leaving 4 bases of the junction unmatched. Germline V CDR1 and CDR2: LGHDT, YNNKEL (reference sequence). The CDR3: CASSQNRGAYGYTF. The CDR3 DNA follows: TGTGCCAGCAGCCAAAACAGGGGAGCCTATGGCTACACCTTC.

This chain links TRBV9 with TRBJ1-6, with D uncertain. CDR3 size: 14 residues. V lost 0 bases, J lost 5 bases, and 6 bases lay in between. In germline, CDR1 is SGDLS, CDR2 YYNGEE. CDR3 nucleotides: TGTGCCAGCAGCGTAGTTACAGATAATTCACCCCTCCACTTT. The encoded protein is CASSVVTDNSPLHF.

This chain joins TRBV4-1 and TRBJ1-4; D might be TRBD1 (5 bases). CDR1 and CDR2 (germline): MGHRA, YSYEKL. This CDR3 spans 14 amino acids. The ends were cut back, 1 base at V and 8 bases at J, with 11 bases in the middle. CDR3 residues: CASSQVREGEKLFF. In nucleotides, the CDR3 is TGCGCCAGCAGCCAAGTTAGGGAGGGGGAAAAACTGTTTTTT.

This clone has only one observation. The gene calls are TRBV5-4 and TRBJ2-7, with 8 bases that match TRBD1. The germline V gene encodes CDR1 SGHNT and CDR2 YYREEE (reference sequence). The CDR3 has 15 residues. Germline trimming cut 1 base from V and 1 base from J; bases unmatched to any gene: 4. The CDR3 sequence: CASSLLGQASYEQYF. DNA of the CDR3: TGTGCCAGCAGCTTGTTGGGACAGGCTTCCTACGAGCAGTACTTC.

The chain employs TRBV28 and TRBJ1-3, with D possibly matching TRBD1 (6 bases). Trimming removed 1 base from V and 3 bases from J, with 7 bases in between. CDR1 is MDHEN, CDR2 SYDVKM, per germline. This CDR3 has 14 residues. The CDR3 bases are TGTGCCAGCAGTTTATACAGGGTTGGAAACACCATATATTTT. Amino acid sequence: CASSLYRVGNTIYF.

This clone was detected once. V gene TRBV6-5 combines with J gene TRBJ1-1, with 7 bases identical to TRBD1. The germline V gene has CDR1 MNHEY and CDR2 SVGAGI. The CDR3 is 14 residues long. Germline trimming cut 6 bases from V and 4 bases from J; bases unmatched to any gene: 8. DNA for the CDR3: TGTGCCAGCAGGAGAACAGGGGTTTCCACTGAAGCTTTCTTT. It translates to CASRRTGVSTEAFF.